A selection of T cell receptor beta chains follows, all from one sample in a study of blood T cells in healthy people across ages. MiXCR was run by TCRdb on the 5' RACE reads, yielding one entry per CDR3 protein. The sample holds some 1.4 million distinct CDR3 sequences, roughly 40% seen once. The source material was blood. These receptors all stem from a woman younger than 35 in good health. The CDR3 runs from the conserved cysteine through the conserved F or W. D genes are given only for firm matches. The size entry is marked missing in some rows and otherwise reads once, few, many or a size class.

V: TRBV5-1; D: .; size: few; J: TRBJ2-5; CDR3: CASSLGTGTGETQYF; DNA: TGCGCCAGCAGCTTGGGAACAGGGACCGGAGAGACCCAGTACTTC
V: TRBV5-1; D: TRBD1; size: few; J: TRBJ2-7; CDR3: CASSWTPGQGSEQYF; DNA: TGCGCCAGCAGCTGGACACCGGGACAGGGTAGCGAGCAGTACTTC
V: TRBV29-1; D: .; size: many; J: TRBJ2-7; CDR3: CSARQNPYEQYF; DNA: TGCAGCGCCCGACAGAATCCCTACGAGCAGTACTTC
V: TRBV7-8; D: TRBD2; size: .; J: TRBJ2-7; CDR3: CASSLALAGGLYEQYF; DNA: TGTGCCAGCAGCTTAGCACTAGCGGGGGGACTCTACGAGCAGTACTTC
V: TRBV2; D: TRBD1; size: .; J: TRBJ1-6; CDR3: CASSVTGSYSPLHF; DNA: TGTGCCAGCAGTGTGACAGGGAGTTATTCACCCCTCCACTTT
V: TRBV3-1; D: .; size: .; J: TRBJ1-6; CDR3: CASSQDFVDPPLHF; DNA: TGTGCCAGCAGCCAAGATTTCGTGGATCCACCCCTCCACTTT
V: TRBV9; D: .; size: .; J: TRBJ1-2; CDR3: CASSKTADDYGYTF; DNA: TGTGCCAGCAGCAAAACGGCAGATGACTATGGCTACACCTTC
V: TRBV28; D: .; size: .; J: TRBJ2-7; CDR3: CASSLQAVGEQYF; DNA: TGTGCCAGCAGTTTACAGGCCGTGGGGGAGCAGTACTTC
V: TRBV21-1; D: .; size: .; J: TRBJ1-4; CDR3: CASSGRTDREEKLFF; DNA: TGTGCCAGCAGCGGGCGGACCGACAGGGAGGAAAAACTGTTTTTT
V: TRBV12-5; D: .; size: few; J: TRBJ2-3; CDR3: CASAPPGDTQYF; DNA: TGTGCTAGTGCCCCCCCCGGGGATACGCAGTATTTT
V: TRBV29-1; D: .; size: few; J: TRBJ1-2; CDR3: CSVDIVAGRHGYTF; DNA: TGCAGCGTTGATATAGTGGCAGGGCGCCATGGCTACACCTTC
V: TRBV4-1; D: TRBD1; size: few; J: TRBJ1-6; CDR3: CASSQDTGQGSSYNSPLHF; DNA: TGCGCCAGCAGCCAAGATACGGGACAGGGTTCCTCCTATAATTCACCCCTCCACTTT
V: TRBV5-1; D: TRBD1; size: .; J: TRBJ1-2; CDR3: CASSSSPRTGTLTYGYTF; DNA: TGCGCCAGCAGCTCATCACCCCGGACAGGGACCCTCACTTATGGCTACACCTTC
V: TRBV5-1; D: TRBD2; size: few; J: TRBJ2-1; CDR3: CASSGGGDSYNEQFF; DNA: TGCGCCAGCAGCGGGGGGGGTGACTCCTACAATGAGCAGTTCTTC
V: TRBV27; D: .; size: few; J: TRBJ2-4; CDR3: CASMPPEGGREQYF; DNA: TGTGCCAGCATGCCCCCGGAGGGGGGGCGAGAGCAGTACTTC
V: TRBV3-1; D: .; size: .; J: TRBJ2-5; CDR3: CASSQAKEGVETQYF; DNA: TGTGCCAGCAGCCAAGCTAAGGAGGGGGTGGAGACCCAGTACTTC
V: TRBV10-3; D: .; size: few; J: TRBJ2-1; CDR3: CAIRDPGGRDYNEQFF; DNA: TGTGCCATCAGGGACCCTGGGGGTCGGGACTACAATGAGCAGTTCTTC
V: TRBV18; D: .; size: many; J: TRBJ2-5; CDR3: CASSPGLEETQYF; DNA: TGTGCCAGCTCACCAGGGCTAGAAGAGACCCAGTACTTC
V: TRBV20-1; D: TRBD2; size: few; J: TRBJ2-5; CDR3: CSADRIAGGGETQYF; DNA: TGCAGTGCCGACAGAATAGCGGGAGGGGGGGAGACCCAGTACTTC
V: TRBV5-8; D: TRBD1; size: .; J: TRBJ1-2; CDR3: CASSKGQILLYGYTF; DNA: TGTGCCAGCAGCAAGGGACAGATCCTACTTTACGGCTACACCTTC
V: TRBV10-3; D: .; size: .; J: TRBJ1-1; CDR3: CAISESPNTEAFF; DNA: TGTGCCATCAGTGAGTCCCCTAACACTGAAGCTTTCTTT
V: TRBV7-7; D: .; size: .; J: TRBJ2-5; CDR3: CASSPSAGQETQYF; DNA: TGTGCCAGCAGCCCTTCGGCGGGGCAAGAGACCCAGTACTTC
V: TRBV2; D: .; size: .; J: TRBJ2-3; CDR3: CASNHGITDTQYF; DNA: TGTGCCAGCAATCATGGAATAACAGATACGCAGTATTTT
V: TRBV3-1; D: .; size: .; J: TRBJ1-6; CDR3: CASSQVRREPLHF; DNA: TGTGCCAGCAGCCAAGTACGCAGGGAGCCCCTCCACTTT
V: TRBV2; D: TRBD2; size: few; J: TRBJ2-4; CDR3: CASGKREGYLAKNIQYF; DNA: TGTGCCAGCGGCAAGCGGGAGGGTTACCTAGCCAAAAACATTCAGTACTTC
V: TRBV25-1; D: .; size: once; J: TRBJ1-3; CDR3: CASTIEGGTIYF; DNA: TGTGCCAGCACGATAGAGGGGGGCACCATATATTTT
V: TRBV4-1; D: .; size: .; J: TRBJ2-1; CDR3: CASSQETGIRETQFF; DNA: TGCGCCAGCAGCCAAGAGACGGGGATTCGAGAGACCCAGTTCTTC
V: TRBV2; D: .; size: .; J: TRBJ2-5; CDR3: CASIPGQKETQYF; DNA: TGTGCCAGCATTCCCGGACAGAAAGAGACCCAGTACTTC
V: TRBV20-1; D: TRBD2; size: .; J: TRBJ2-7; CDR3: CSARDLTSGSLTYEQYF; DNA: TGCAGTGCTAGAGATCTGACTAGCGGGAGTCTCACCTACGAGCAGTACTTC
V: TRBV10-3; D: TRBD1; size: .; J: TRBJ1-2; CDR3: CAITGTGGGYGYTF; DNA: TGTGCCATCACTGGGACAGGGGGCGGCTATGGCTACACCTTC
V: TRBV29-1; D: .; size: .; J: TRBJ2-7; CDR3: CSVEGGPPYEQYF; DNA: TGCAGCGTTGAGGGGGGCCCACCCTACGAGCAGTACTTC
V: TRBV29-1; D: .; size: .; J: TRBJ2-5; CDR3: CSVLRGLAGSQETQYF; DNA: TGCAGCGTCCTCAGGGGGCTAGCGGGGTCCCAAGAGACCCAGTACTTC
V: TRBV18; D: .; size: .; J: TRBJ1-4; CDR3: CASSPGKDRIEKLFF; DNA: TGTGCCAGCTCGCCGGGAAAGGATAGGATCGAAAAACTGTTTTTT
V: TRBV20-1; D: .; size: .; J: TRBJ2-3; CDR3: CSARDSTTDTQYF; DNA: TGCAGTGCTAGAGATTCTACCACAGATACGCAGTATTTT
V: TRBV29-1; D: TRBD2; size: many; J: TRBJ2-3; CDR3: CSVDGVSLAGSEDTQYF; DNA: TGCAGCGTTGATGGGGTTTCACTAGCGGGATCGGAAGATACGCAGTATTTT
V: TRBV12-3/TRBV12-4; D: .; size: many; J: TRBJ2-7; CDR3: CASSSRLLTPPPYEQYF; DNA: TGTGCCAGCAGTTCCCGCCTTTTGACGCCCCCCCCCTACGAGCAGTACTTC
V: TRBV9; D: .; size: .; J: TRBJ2-1; CDR3: CASSVLPGKAGEQFF; DNA: TGTGCCAGCAGCGTACTCCCCGGGAAAGCGGGTGAGCAGTTCTTC
V: TRBV6-2/TRBV6-3; D: TRBD1; size: .; J: TRBJ2-7; CDR3: CASSTTGTLFYNEQYF; DNA: TGTGCCAGCAGTACGACAGGGACACTCTTCTACAATGAGCAGTACTTC
V: TRBV6-2/TRBV6-3; D: .; size: .; J: TRBJ2-1; CDR3: CASSKGTERYSEQFF; DNA: TGTGCCAGCAGCAAAGGGACTGAACGGTACAGTGAGCAGTTCTTC
V: TRBV7-9; D: TRBD2; size: .; J: TRBJ2-1; CDR3: CASRSSGGPDEQFF; DNA: TGTGCCAGCAGATCATCGGGAGGGCCGGATGAGCAGTTCTTC
V: TRBV12-3/TRBV12-4; D: .; size: few; J: TRBJ2-7; CDR3: CASRRTVSSYEQYF; DNA: TGTGCCAGCAGACGGACGGTCAGCTCCTACGAGCAGTACTTC
V: TRBV4-1; D: .; size: many; J: TRBJ2-1; CDR3: CASSQGRSLPNNEQFF; DNA: TGCGCCAGCAGCCAAGGTCGTAGCCTTCCGAACAATGAGCAGTTCTTC
V: TRBV7-8; D: .; size: many; J: TRBJ2-1; CDR3: CASSLLGDTSYNEQFF; DNA: TGTGCCAGCAGCTTATTGGGGGATACCTCCTACAATGAGCAGTTCTTC
V: TRBV7-2; D: .; size: .; J: TRBJ2-1; CDR3: CASSLNPDRNEQFF; DNA: TGTGCCAGCAGCTTAAATCCGGATAGGAATGAGCAGTTCTTC
V: TRBV29-1; D: TRBD1; size: few; J: TRBJ2-3; CDR3: CSVEEGQGQNTQYF; DNA: TGCAGCGTTGAAGAAGGACAGGGACAAAATACGCAGTATTTT
V: TRBV20-1; D: TRBD2; size: few; J: TRBJ2-1; CDR3: CSAVTSGANNEQFF; DNA: TGCAGTGCCGTGACTAGCGGAGCTAACAATGAGCAGTTCTTC
V: TRBV7-9; D: TRBD1; size: .; J: TRBJ2-7; CDR3: CAGSLGQGASYEQYF; DNA: TGTGCCGGCAGCTTAGGGCAGGGGGCCTCCTACGAGCAGTACTTC
V: TRBV9; D: .; size: .; J: TRBJ1-1; CDR3: CASSVGFPPGLNTEAFF; DNA: TGTGCCAGCAGCGTAGGGTTCCCTCCCGGATTGAACACTGAAGCTTTCTTT
V: TRBV20-1; D: .; size: .; J: TRBJ2-7; CDR3: CSALGGTTPYEQYF; DNA: TGCAGTGCTCTCGGCGGGACAACTCCCTACGAGCAGTACTTC
V: TRBV18; D: .; size: few; J: TRBJ2-3; CDR3: CASSPKGGLTDTQYF; DNA: TGTGCCAGCTCACCGAAGGGGGGCCTCACAGATACGCAGTATTTT
V: TRBV20-1; D: .; size: .; J: TRBJ2-1; CDR3: CSASGVQGREQFF; DNA: TGCAGTGCTTCGGGGGTTCAAGGTCGGGAGCAGTTCTTC
V: TRBV5-5; D: .; size: .; J: TRBJ2-5; CDR3: CASSGLDSQYF; DNA: TGTGCCAGCAGCGGACTTGATTCCCAGTACTTC
V: TRBV2; D: TRBD2; size: .; J: TRBJ2-4; CDR3: CASSESYSGRMYF; DNA: TGTGCCAGCAGTGAATCTTATAGCGGGAGGATGTACTTC
V: TRBV20-1; D: .; size: few; J: TRBJ2-3; CDR3: CSAPLRGDTQYF; DNA: TGCAGTGCACCCTTAAGGGGGGATACGCAGTATTTT
V: TRBV6-1; D: TRBD2; size: few; J: TRBJ2-4; CDR3: CASSRLNSGIGMNIQYF; DNA: TGTGCCAGCAGCCGACTAAATAGCGGGATCGGTATGAACATTCAGTACTTC
V: TRBV11-2; D: .; size: few; J: TRBJ2-3; CDR3: CATPLNQGVVDTQYF; DNA: TGTGCCACCCCCTTGAATCAGGGAGTTGTGGATACGCAGTATTTT
V: TRBV20-1; D: TRBD2; size: once; J: TRBJ2-2; CDR3: CSAQRSSGNTGELFF; DNA: TGCAGTGCCCAGAGATCTAGCGGGAACACCGGGGAGCTGTTTTTT
V: TRBV20-1; D: TRBD2; size: .; J: TRBJ2-7; CDR3: CSATGWRENEQYF; DNA: TGCAGTGCCACCGGTTGGCGGGAGAACGAGCAGTACTTC
V: TRBV5-6; D: TRBD2; size: .; J: TRBJ2-3; CDR3: CASSLYLAGSTDTQYF; DNA: TGTGCCAGCAGCCTGTACCTAGCGGGTAGCACAGATACGCAGTATTTT
V: TRBV6-2/TRBV6-3; D: .; size: .; J: TRBJ2-6; CDR3: CASSLSGTGASGANVLTF; DNA: TGTGCCAGCAGTCTTTCCGGGACTGGGGCCTCTGGGGCCAACGTCCTGACTTTC